These T cell receptor beta chains were read from a single sample in a study of shared clonotypes between healthy human individuals. Profiled with immunoSEQ multiplex PCR; TCRdb holds only in-frame clones, not every one. The sample consists of some 2,400,000 clones, around 95% of them appearing once. The sequenced sample consisted of naive CD4+ T cells sorted from blood. These receptors all come from a man aged 18 to 30 in good health. Each CDR3 is given with its conserved first and last residue. Each record gives: J gene, clone size, V gene, CDR3 protein. Rows give clone size only sometimes, using once, few, many, or a class for an expanded clone.

J: TRBJ1-2; size: .; V: TRBV10-2; CDR3: CASSELILYGYTF
J: TRBJ1-2; size: once; V: TRBV21-1; CDR3: CASSKRGYTF
J: TRBJ1-1; size: .; V: TRBV10-1; CDR3: CASRADREATEAFF
J: TRBJ2-5; size: .; V: TRBV7-2; CDR3: CASSPGQQETQYF
J: TRBJ2-5; size: .; V: TRBV6-1; CDR3: CASSEINGRRETQYF
J: TRBJ2-5; size: .; V: TRBV5-4; CDR3: CASSFGSGTSGGERQETQYF
J: TRBJ2-2; size: .; V: TRBV7-8; CDR3: CALSGRADTGELFF
J: TRBJ1-1; size: .; V: TRBV6-1; CDR3: CASSSRGAGNTEAFF
J: TRBJ2-2; size: .; V: TRBV19; CDR3: CASSTQGARQGELFF
J: TRBJ1-1; size: few; V: TRBV10-3; CDR3: CAISSGTEAFF
J: TRBJ2-5; size: .; V: TRBV5-5; CDR3: CASSTGLAEETQYF
J: TRBJ1-1; size: few; V: TRBV6-5; CDR3: CASSLTQNTEAFF
J: TRBJ2-3; size: once; V: TRBV5-4; CDR3: CASSPDSGIGDTQYF
J: TRBJ2-7; size: .; V: TRBV19; CDR3: CASSISTGTGTYEQYF
J: TRBJ2-7; size: .; V: TRBV7-9; CDR3: CASSSPGHGAAKQYF
J: TRBJ2-2; size: .; V: TRBV27; CDR3: CASSPPWTTGELFF
J: TRBJ1-4; size: .; V: TRBV18; CDR3: CASSPPVAGDVLKLFF
J: TRBJ1-1; size: once; V: TRBV28; CDR3: CASSFGQLGSGNTEAFF
J: TRBJ1-5; size: .; V: TRBV6-6; CDR3: CAGGGRRAHQPQHF
J: TRBJ1-3; size: .; V: TRBV25-1; CDR3: CASGTANSGNTIYF
J: TRBJ1-2; size: .; V: TRBV2; CDR3: CASSAGGGNYGYTF
J: TRBJ2-3; size: .; V: TRBV9; CDR3: CASSAGWRDTQYF
J: TRBJ1-6; size: .; V: TRBV7-2; CDR3: CASSFPGTNSPLHF
J: TRBJ2-5; size: .; V: TRBV6-1; CDR3: CASSESPGGSWTQYF
J: TRBJ2-7; size: once; V: TRBV5-4; CDR3: CASSLGRRPDEQYF
J: TRBJ2-3; size: .; V: TRBV5-1; CDR3: CASSLSRGPSTDTQYF
J: TRBJ1-1; size: .; V: TRBV7-2; CDR3: CASSPMGENTEAFF
J: TRBJ1-4; size: .; V: TRBV30; CDR3: CAWSYDREVPSGGNEKLFF
J: TRBJ1-1; size: .; V: TRBV2; CDR3: CASSGEGGTEAFF
J: TRBJ1-4; size: .; V: TRBV5-1; CDR3: CASSLETGPGEKLFF
J: TRBJ1-3; size: .; V: TRBV30; CDR3: CAWGAYGGRNTIYF
J: TRBJ1-2; size: .; V: TRBV4-1; CDR3: CASSQDILGIYGYTF
J: TRBJ2-5; size: .; V: TRBV6-5; CDR3: CASSYQDSQYF
J: TRBJ1-1; size: .; V: TRBV5-4; CDR3: CASSFGAGGTMNTEAFF
J: .; size: .; V: TRBV29-1; CDR3: CSVATGSSYEQYF
J: TRBJ2-5; size: .; V: TRBV5-1; CDR3: CASSLSPSGGLQETQYF
J: TRBJ2-7; size: once; V: TRBV18; CDR3: CASSPPADGLAGGEQYF
J: TRBJ1-2; size: .; V: TRBV1; CDR3: CTSSLAGGSAKDYTF
J: TRBJ2-6; size: .; V: TRBV30; CDR3: CAWSVPRISGANVLTF
J: TRBJ1-5; size: .; V: TRBV4-2; CDR3: CASSFGDSNQPQHF
J: TRBJ1-2; size: .; V: TRBV4-3; CDR3: CASSQVVAGGITANYGYTF
J: TRBJ2-7; size: once; V: TRBV6-6; CDR3: CASSSYSDLEQYF
J: TRBJ1-6; size: .; V: TRBV30; CDR3: CAWSRTDRDNSPLHF
J: TRBJ2-1; size: .; V: TRBV6-6; CDR3: CASSYRGQLGGGELFF
J: TRBJ2-7; size: .; V: TRBV5-1; CDR3: CASSLDGGPYEQYF
J: TRBJ2-7; size: .; V: TRBV4-1; CDR3: CASSQDVTGETYEQYF